This paragraph reports one TCR beta chain. In this sample, this clonotype turned up a few times. Its antigen has not been determined. It has no much larger one-base neighbor in the sample; base qualities were not kept. This entry is derived from a study of T cell repertoires in cytomegalovirus infection (dated by TCRdb to between 2019 and 2020). In the study overall: The HLA type of each donor mattered for the analysis, because public TCR beta signatures pointed to carriage of CMV infection along with the matching HLA type.

The germline V gene provides CDR1 MNHEY and CDR2 SVGEGT. V sheds 3 bases and J sheds 6 bases, leaving 8 bases between their ends. Reading from cysteine to phenylalanine, the CDR3 counts 13 amino acids. Just the 39-base CDR3 DNA is kept, in frame starting at base 1. Sequencing was performed on an Illumina HiSeq 1500. TCRdb reprocessed the public reads (quality trimming at Q25 with fastp, clone calling with MiXCR) and kept in-frame beta chains. A single entry per CDR3 protein holds the most common genes and DNA from its merged rows. Recorded for this sample are 230,000 or so distinct CDR3 sequences; 15% to 20% of them occurred a single time. Around half of the sample is in the top ten clones. Overall results and qualifications from the work: Cumulative frequency of public TCR beta family members discriminated carriers of CMV infection plus the relevant HLA type in this cohort and an independent 352-donor cohort. In the ex vivo response, HLA-C-restricted CMV-specific TCR beta clonotypes were dominant, and in two of eight donors the single most frequent clonotype came from this HLA-C-restricted group.

The material sequenced was CD8+ T cells from PBMCs. The chain couples TRBV6-2 or TRBV6-3 to TRBJ2-2; no D segment can be confidently identified. The TCR originated in a human donor in good health (CMV status not recorded). Some clones in this sample may be carry-over from other donors' samples. CDR3 sequence: CASSYMDAGELFF. The base sequence is TGTGCCAGCAGTTATATGGACGCCGGGGAGCTGTTTTTT.